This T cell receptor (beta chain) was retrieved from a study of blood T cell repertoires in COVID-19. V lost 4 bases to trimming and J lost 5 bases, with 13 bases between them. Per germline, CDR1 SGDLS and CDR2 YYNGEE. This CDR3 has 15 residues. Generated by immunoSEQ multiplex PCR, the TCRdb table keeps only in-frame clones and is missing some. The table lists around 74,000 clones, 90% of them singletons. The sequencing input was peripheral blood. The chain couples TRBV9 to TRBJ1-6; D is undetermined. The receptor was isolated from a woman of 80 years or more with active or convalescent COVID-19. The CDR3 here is CASSPGGVDNSPLHF. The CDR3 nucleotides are TGTGCCAGCAGCCCCGGCGGGGTTGATAATTCACCCCTCCACTTT. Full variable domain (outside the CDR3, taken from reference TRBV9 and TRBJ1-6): DSGVTQTPKHLITATGQRVTLRCSPRSGDLSVYWYQQSLDQGLQFLIQYYNGEERAKGNILERFSAQQFPDLHSELNLSSLELGDSALYFCASSPGGVDNSPLHFGNGTRLTVT.